Below, 29 T cell receptor beta chains from the same sample are listed, as sequenced in a study of identical twins. Via MiXCR, TCRdb re-called the 5' RACE reads, giving one row per CDR3 protein. In the table there are about 240,000 distinct CDR3 sequences, approximately 10% of which are singletons. Sequenced: memory T cells sorted from blood. Every receptor here comes from a man between 45 and 60 years old in good health.

This clonotype was detected ten times or more. The J gene is TRBJ2-1, the V gene TRBV20-1; the D gene could be TRBD1 or TRBD2 (6 bases each). Germline V lookup: CDR1 DFQATT, CDR2 SNEGSKA (reference sequence). CDR3 size: 15 residues. V was shortened by 2 bases and J by 8 bases, with 19 bases between the two germline ends. The CDR3 nucleotides read TGCAGTGCTAGACCCGGGAGCTCCGGGGGCGATGAGCAGTTCTTC. It translates to CSARPGSSGGDEQFF.

This clonotype was recorded a few times. V and J are TRBV4-2 and TRBJ1-3; D is uncertain. The CDR3 sequence is 16 residues long. The germline CDR1 and CDR2 sequences are LGHNA and YNFKEQ. V gave up 0 bases and J gave up 3 bases, with 12 bases separating them. The chain's CDR3 is CASSQDQSQLGNTIYF. The CDR3 nucleotides are TGTGCCAGCAGCCAAGATCAGTCCCAGCTTGGAAACACCATATATTTT.

The chain links TRBV6-1 to TRBJ2-1; possible D gene TRBD2, 5 bases. Germline V gene sequence: CDR1 MNHNS, CDR2 SASEGT. Trimming removed 1 base from V and 2 bases from J, with 9 bases in between. The CDR3 is 15 residues long. CDR3 in DNA: TGTGCCAGCAGTGAAGTTGCTAGCACCTACAATGAGCAGTTCTTC. As protein: CASSEVASTYNEQFF.

In its sample, this clonotype was seen many times. V usage is TRBV7-9 and J usage is TRBJ2-3; D unresolved. CDR1 is SEHNR and CDR2 is FQNEAQ in the germline V gene (reference sequence). The V end was cut by 1 base, the J end by 4 bases, with 12 bases between. The length of the CDR3 is 15 residues. The CDR3 sequence: CASSLGVGDSDTQYF. The CDR3 nucleotides read TGTGCCAGCAGCTTAGGCGTTGGGGATTCAGATACGCAGTATTTT. The complete variable domain, with remaining parts taken from reference TRBV7-9 and TRBJ2-3, reads DTGVSQNPRHKITKRGQNVTFRCDPISEHNRLYWYRQTLGQGPEFLTYFQNEAQLEKSRLLSDRFSAERPKGSFSTLEIQRTEQGDSAMYLCASSLGVGDSDTQYFGPGTRLTVL.

This clonotype was observed a few times. The rearrangement joins TRBV10-3 to TRBJ1-2; 8 bases are shared with TRBD1. Trimming at V came to 3 bases and at J to 7 bases, leaving 7 bases not matched to a gene. The germline V gene has CDR1 ENHRY and CDR2 SYGVKD. The CDR3 runs to 14 residues. The CDR3 DNA sequence: TGTGCCATCAGTGAAGGCAGGGGGCGCGTTGGCTACACCTTC. It translates to CAISEGRGRVGYTF.

CDR3 amino acids: CAITQAGRLLGNEQFF. For the CDR3, the DNA is TGTGCCATCACGCAGGCAGGGCGACTGCTGGGTAATGAGCAGTTCTTC. This chain connects TRBV10-3 to TRBJ2-1; D might be TRBD1 (5 bases). Germline CDR1 reads ENHRY; CDR2 reads SYGVKD. The CDR3 has 16 amino acids. V was shortened by 7 bases and J by 7 bases, with 23 bases between the two germline ends.

This clonotype was counted a few times. V and J are TRBV4-1 and TRBJ2-3; 9 nucleotides match TRBD2. With V trimmed by 3 bases and J by 2 bases, 9 bases remained unmatched. This CDR3 contains 17 residues. Germline values: CDR1 MGHRA, CDR2 YSYEKL. The CDR3 loop is CASSQRIAGANTDTQYF. As DNA, the CDR3 is TGCGCCAGCAGCCAGAGAATAGCGGGGGCCAACACAGATACGCAGTATTTT.

This clonotype was counted a few times. The chain combines TRBV11-2 with TRBJ2-7; perhaps TRBD1 as D (5 bases). The V and J ends lost 6 bases and 4 bases respectively, with 19 bases between them. This CDR3 comprises 15 residues. Germline V CDR1 and CDR2: SGHAT, FQNNGV. CDR3 sequence reads: CASSPGDRGKYEQYF. As DNA, the CDR3 is TGTGCCAGCAGTCCCGGTGATAGGGGAAAATACGAGCAGTACTTC.

This chain connects TRBV6-1 to TRBJ2-2; tentatively, D is TRBD1 (6 bases). The V and J ends lost 5 bases and 5 bases respectively, with 18 bases between them. In germline, CDR1 is MNHNS, CDR2 SASEGT. CDR3 length: 16 residues. In DNA, the CDR3 is TGTGCCAGCAGTACAGGGTACAGGGTTGATACCGGGGAGCTGTTTTTT. It translates to CASSTGYRVDTGELFF.

The chain is built from TRBV29-1 and TRBJ1-1, with no clear D. The germline V gene encodes CDR1 SQVTM and CDR2 ANQGSEA. The CDR3 covers 13 residues. Trimming shortened V by 8 bases and J by 0 bases, and 13 bases separated the two germline ends. The DNA of the CDR3 is TGCAGCTCTTCCAGGCTCATGAACACTGAAGCTTTCTTT. It encodes CSSSRLMNTEAFF.

This clonotype was seen at least ten times. V usage is TRBV29-1 and J usage is TRBJ2-7; 8 nucleotides line up with TRBD2. Per the germline V gene, CDR1 is SQVTM and CDR2 is ANQGSEA. The CDR3 runs 16 residues. V gave up 2 bases and J gave up 0 bases; unmatched junction bases: 9. In DNA form, the CDR3 reads TGCAGCGTTGAAATGGTCGGGGGGGGGGACTCCTACGAGCAGTACTTC. Its translation is CSVEMVGGGDSYEQYF.

This clonotype appeared many times. This rearrangement joins TRBV20-1 to TRBJ1-5; D is unclear. This CDR3 has 16 amino acids. V dropped 1 base and J dropped 2 bases, with 15 bases sitting between them. CDR1 is DFQATT, CDR2 SNEGSKA, per germline (reference sequence). The DNA for the CDR3 is TGCAGTGCTAGAGCCTCGCGGGCCTTGGGCAATCAGCCCCAGCATTTT. Protein product: CSARASRALGNQPQHF.

This clonotype showed up many times. A junction end diverges from the germline sequence, so it may reflect a read error. This chain uses TRBV6-1 with TRBJ2-1; D ambiguous. Germline V gives CDR1 MNHNS, CDR2 SASEGT. The CDR3 covers 11 residues. CDR3 sequence reads: CASSERLFVVF. CDR3 in DNA: TGTGCCAGCAGTGAACGACTGTTTGTAGTCTTC.

This clonotype came up once. V gene TRBV20-1 combines with J gene TRBJ2-7; D is uncertain. Looked up from germline, CDR1 is DFQATT and CDR2 is SNEGSKA (reference sequence). Trimming took off 3 bases at V and 3 bases at J, with 15 bases between the two ends. The CDR3 loop spans 14 amino acids. The CDR3 loop reads CSARSQSNHYEQYF. CDR3 in DNA: TGCAGTGCTAGGTCCCAGTCAAACCACTACGAGCAGTACTTC.

This clonotype was seen many times. The chain employs TRBV27 and TRBJ1-1; no reliable D call. V was trimmed by 3 bases and J by 0 bases, leaving 5 bases between them. The CDR3 has 13 amino acids. Germline lookup yields CDR1 MNHEY and CDR2 SMNVEV (reference sequence). The CDR3 coding sequence is TGTGCCAGCAGTTTTTTATTGAACACTGAAGCTTTCTTT. As protein: CASSFLLNTEAFF.

This chain joins TRBV4-3 and TRBJ2-7; 8 bases fit TRBD1. CDR1 is LGHNA, CDR2 YSLEER, per germline. The CDR3 sequence is 14 residues long. V lost 1 base and J lost 3; bases outside the gene matches: 2. The CDR3 is CASSQGDRGYEQYF. The CDR3 nucleotides are TGCGCCAGCAGCCAAGGAGACAGGGGCTACGAGCAGTACTTC.

This clonotype was seen many times. This rearrangement joins TRBV12-3 or TRBV12-4 to TRBJ1-6; no clear D gene. The CDR3 spans 14 residues. The V end was cut by 3 bases, the J end by 7 bases, with 10 bases between. The chain's CDR3 is CASSFNGPNSPLHF. In nucleotides, the CDR3 is TGTGCCAGCAGTTTCAACGGGCCGAATTCACCCCTCCACTTT.

This chain connects TRBV9 to TRBJ2-1; 12 nucleotides match TRBD2. Per germline, CDR1 SGDLS and CDR2 YYNGEE. J lost 4 bases, V lost 4 bases, and 3 bases had no gene match. The CDR3 spans 15 residues. The CDR3 sequence: CASSRLAGDYNEQFF. The CDR3 region has the DNA TGTGCCAGCAGCCGACTAGCGGGGGATTACAATGAGCAGTTCTTC.

This chain connects TRBV5-6 to TRBJ1-1; D is ambiguous. Deletions cut 1 base from V and 1 base from J, with 8 bases between. The germline V gene has CDR1 SGHDT and CDR2 YYEEEE. There are 14 residues in the CDR3. The CDR3 sequence is CASSLSRRNTEAFF. CDR3 coding DNA: TGTGCCAGCAGCTTGTCTCGGAGGAACACTGAAGCTTTCTTT.

This clonotype was seen a handful of times. A much larger clone differs from this one at a single base, so this may be a read error. V usage is TRBV12-3 or TRBV12-4 and J usage is TRBJ1-1; a possible D gene is TRBD1 (5 bases). The CDR3 runs 12 residues. V lost 7 bases and J 8 bases, leaving 14 bases between the germline ends. The CDR3 DNA reads TGTGCCAGCACCCCCGGGACTCCCGAAGCTTTCTTT. Amino acid sequence: CASTPGTPEAFF.

The gene calls are TRBV7-6 and TRBJ2-7, with TRBD1 matching over 10 bases. The CDR3 runs to 15 residues. J gave up 7 bases and V 1 base, and 7 bases lay outside the gene matches. The germline gives CDR1 SGHVS, CDR2 FNYEAQ. The CDR3 here is CASSLVRTGGSEQYF. The DNA of the CDR3 is TGTGCCAGCAGCTTAGTAAGGACAGGGGGGAGTGAGCAGTACTTC.

This rearrangement joins TRBV6-2 or TRBV6-3 to TRBJ2-1; D uncertain. CDR3 length: 17 amino acids. Germline CDR1 reads MNHEY; CDR2 reads SVGEGT. The germline V and J ends were trimmed by 7 bases and 1 base, with 20 bases remaining between them. The CDR3 region has the DNA TGTGCCAGCACTCATAGATCCTGGTACGGTTCCTACAATGAGCAGTTCTTC. Protein product: CASTHRSWYGSYNEQFF.

This clonotype was detected only a few times. V is TRBV2 and J is TRBJ2-3; weak D call: TRBD1 (6 bases). Germline values: CDR1 SNHLY, CDR2 FYNNEI. The CDR3 has 18 amino acids. DNA of the CDR3: TGTGCTAGCGTGGGGCAGGGGAATTATCGACGGGACACAGATACGCAGTATTTT. Translated, it gives CASVGQGNYRRDTDTQYF.

This clonotype was observed a handful of times. The chain employs TRBV18 and TRBJ1-6, with D tentatively TRBD1 (5 bases). CDR3 length: 16 amino acids. V was cut by 3 bases and J by 7 bases, with 16 bases left in between. The germline CDR1 and CDR2 sequences are KGHSH and LQKENI. CDR3 in DNA: TGTGCCAGCTCACCGGCCACCGGGACGCTCAATTCACCCCTCCACTTT. Amino acid sequence: CASSPATGTLNSPLHF. The full variable domain, completed using reference TRBV18 and TRBJ1-6, is NAGVMQNPRHLVRRRGQEARLRCSPMKGHSHVYWYRQLPEEGLKFMVYLQKENIIDESGMPKERFSAEFPKEGPSILRIQQVVRGDSAAYFCASSPATGTLNSPLHFGNGTRLTVT.

The chain links TRBV10-3 to TRBJ2-7, with D unresolved. From germline, CDR1 is ENHRY and CDR2 SYGVKD. Trimming shortened V by 2 bases and J by 1 base, and 6 bases separated the two germline ends. CDR3 length: 13 amino acids. CDR3 residues: CAISETYSYEQYF. DNA for the CDR3: TGTGCCATCAGTGAGACCTATTCCTACGAGCAGTACTTC.

This clonotype was seen a few times. The chain carries TRBV30 and TRBJ1-1; TRBD1 might be the D (6 bases). Germline values: CDR1 GTSNPN, CDR2 SVGIG (reference sequence). There are 13 residues in the CDR3. V was shortened by 2 bases and J by 0 bases, with 7 bases between the two germline ends. The DNA of the CDR3 is TGTGCCTGGAGTACAGGGATGAACACTGAAGCTTTCTTT. Translating it yields CAWSTGMNTEAFF. Combining the CDR3 with reference TRBV30 and TRBJ1-1 gives the whole variable domain SQTIHQWPATLVQPVGSPLSLECTVEGTSNPNLYWYRQAAGRGLQLLFYSVGIGQISSEVPQNLSASRPQDRQFILSSKKLLLSDSGFYLCAWSTGMNTEAFFGQGTRLTVV.

This clonotype was seen many times. The rearrangement joins TRBV10-1 to TRBJ2-5; possible D gene TRBD2, 5 bases. The CDR3 contains 19 residues. The germline V gene has CDR1 WNHNN and CDR2 SYGVQD (reference sequence). V lost 3 bases to trimming and J lost 5 bases, with 28 bases between them. CDR3 coding DNA: TGCGCCAGCAGTGATTTATTAAACTCTACTAGTGTTCAAAGGGAGACCCAGTACTTC. Translation: CASSDLLNSTSVQRETQYF.

The rearrangement links TRBV4-3 to TRBJ1-4; D perhaps matches TRBD1 (5 bases). CDR3 length: 15 residues. Germline assignment: CDR1 LGHNA and CDR2 YSLEER. V lost 0 bases and J lost 7, with 12 bases in between. The CDR3 region is CASSQEGVPSEKLFF. The CDR3, as DNA: TGCGCCAGCAGCCAAGAGGGGGTCCCTAGTGAAAAACTGTTTTTT.

This clonotype was found a few times. The chain couples TRBV4-3 to TRBJ2-3, with D possibly being TRBD1 (5 bases). V was cut by 1 base and J by 2 bases, with 10 bases left in between. The CDR3 is 15 residues long. Per germline, CDR1 LGHNA and CDR2 YSLEER. The CDR3 spells CASSQGQGFTDTQYF. The CDR3 nucleotides read TGCGCCAGCAGCCAAGGTCAGGGATTCACAGATACGCAGTATTTT.